This is a list of T cell receptor beta chains from one sample in a study of T cells in Graves' hyperthyroidism and ophthalmopathy. TCRdb called the multiplex PCR reads again in MiXCR, with one record for every CDR3 protein. The table has some 400,000 distinct CDR3 sequences, about 18% seen once. The sequencing input was blood. Receptors originate from a woman between 18 and 30 years old with Graves' hyperthyroidism. Both conserved end residues are trimmed from each CDR3.

v_call cdr3_aa
TRBV7-9 ASSHWGGEGIQY
TRBV27 ASIPVLGGTEAF
TRBV12-3/TRBV12-4 ASSNREAQY
TRBV28 ASKRLSSRYEQY
TRBV6-2/TRBV6-3 ASSPLGTGVNYGYT
TRBV7-8 ASSPGGSGTEAF
TRBV27 ASSLSSRADEQY
TRBV28 ASSPQLYGYT
TRBV6-2/TRBV6-3 ASSYPGQGYT
TRBV6-2/TRBV6-3 ASRQLAGVYEQY
TRBV12-3/TRBV12-4 ASRQGGRAYGYT
TRBV7-8 ASSLERVAYEQY
TRBV12-3/TRBV12-4 ASGRLAGGSGELF
TRBV12-3/TRBV12-4 ASSRKSPYNSPLH
TRBV6-5 ASSSLDGVYGYT
TRBV13 ASSRGSGGSYGYT
TRBV20-1 SAEPDSSLNQPQH
TRBV4-1 ASSHFFRDRVPEAF
TRBV24-1 ATSDFGPRGNTEAF
TRBV4-1 ASSQFPSGGLRGNQPQH
TRBV5-1 ASREAETQY
TRBV14 ASSQYEGSPGNTIY
TRBV7-8 ASSFEVNYGYT
TRBV3-1 ASRFRQGPYYEQY
TRBV6-1 ATHPRGGYGYT
TRBV11-2 AGGQGLGDTQY
TRBV6-5 ACSYSNGGVGELF
TRBV20-1 SAPRAPGAF
TRBV14 AIPKKNDISDTGELF
TRBV6-4 ASSDVSPGTGYT
TRBV2 ATQTGSEGVKNIQY
TRBV28 ASTYEPNTQY
TRBV7-3 ASSLARLNTEAF
TRBV6-1 ASTGTFDYGYT
TRBV6-4 ASSGVYRGPAF
TRBV19 ASSNQWPGTANTEAF
TRBV11-2 ASSLEVSWPYEQY
TRBV9 ASSVVQGVGSGELF
TRBV19 ASSTQHTTEYGYT
TRBV9 ASSVAAGLQETQY
TRBV19 ASSMGGGRTDTQY
TRBV28 ASSLYSNYGYT
TRBV12-3/TRBV12-4 ASSFSLGGGGETQY
TRBV6-1 ASSEALGTGFSYEQY
TRBV7-9 ASSLTAEAF
TRBV9 ASSVQDGEQY
TRBV12-3/TRBV12-4 ASSSRKNTEAF
TRBV5-1 ASSLDGTGGIYGYT
TRBV4-2 ASSQDRTGVKTQY
TRBV10-3 AISGSGGTGELF
TRBV5-1 ASSLGATGADQPQH
TRBV6-1 ASSPRDLTGNIQY
TRBV13 ASSRANQGYT
TRBV20-1 SAREGDYGYT
TRBV30 AWDPGLRVAKNIQY
TRBV24-1 ATSDSRTSGGFETQY
TRBV20-1 SARDQAGVSSYNEQF
TRBV5-1 ASSAGDLSGNTIY
TRBV30 AWSAGTSIPGGKETQY